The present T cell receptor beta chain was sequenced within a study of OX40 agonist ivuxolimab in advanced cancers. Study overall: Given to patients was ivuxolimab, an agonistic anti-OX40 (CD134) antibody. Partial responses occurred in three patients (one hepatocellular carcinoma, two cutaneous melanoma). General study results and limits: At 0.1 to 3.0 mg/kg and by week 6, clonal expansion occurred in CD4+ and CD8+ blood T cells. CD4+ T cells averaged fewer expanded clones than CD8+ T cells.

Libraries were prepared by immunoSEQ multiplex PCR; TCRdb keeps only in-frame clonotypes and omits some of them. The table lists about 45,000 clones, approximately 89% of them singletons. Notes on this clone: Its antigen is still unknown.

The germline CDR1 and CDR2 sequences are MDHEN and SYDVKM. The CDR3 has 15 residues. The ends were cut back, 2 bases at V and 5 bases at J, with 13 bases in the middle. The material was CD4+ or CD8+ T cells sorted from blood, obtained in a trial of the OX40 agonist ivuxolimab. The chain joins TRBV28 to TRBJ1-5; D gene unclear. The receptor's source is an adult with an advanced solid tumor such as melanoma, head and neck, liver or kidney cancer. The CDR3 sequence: CASSLGLRVYQPQHF. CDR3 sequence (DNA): TGTGCCAGCAGTTTAGGGTTAAGGGTTTATCAGCCCCAGCATTTT.